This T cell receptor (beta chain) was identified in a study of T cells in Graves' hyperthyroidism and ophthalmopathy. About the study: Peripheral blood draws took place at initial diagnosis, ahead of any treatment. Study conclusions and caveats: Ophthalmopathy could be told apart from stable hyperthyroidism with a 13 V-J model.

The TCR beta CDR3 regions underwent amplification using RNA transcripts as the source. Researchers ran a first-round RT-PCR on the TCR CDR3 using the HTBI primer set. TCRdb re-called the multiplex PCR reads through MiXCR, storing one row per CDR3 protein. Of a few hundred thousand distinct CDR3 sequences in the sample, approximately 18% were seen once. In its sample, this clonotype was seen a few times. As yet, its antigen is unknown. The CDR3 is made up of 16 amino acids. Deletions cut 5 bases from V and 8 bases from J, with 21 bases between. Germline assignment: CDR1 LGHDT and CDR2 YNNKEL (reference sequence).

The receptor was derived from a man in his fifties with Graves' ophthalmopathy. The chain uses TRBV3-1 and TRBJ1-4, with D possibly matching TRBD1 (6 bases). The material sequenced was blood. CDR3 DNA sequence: TGTGCCAGCAGCACCCGATTTGGGGGGCGAGGAGAAAAACTGTTTTTT. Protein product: CASSTRFGGRGEKLFF.